This section outlines one TCR beta chain sequence together with its context. The entry originates in a study of T cells in localized non-small cell lung cancer. The method was immunoSEQ multiplex PCR; TCRdb's version includes in-frame clones alone and lacks a portion of them. Here the sample spans tens of thousands of clones, 86% being singletons. CDR3 length equals 16 residues. In germline, CDR1 is LGHNA, CDR2 YNFKEQ. The V end was cut by 0 bases, the J end by 3 bases, with 12 bases between. The chain links TRBV4-2 to TRBJ1-3; D is unresolved. The TCR sequence derives from a male donor aged 60 or over with stage III squamous cell lung carcinoma. Sequencing was performed on peripheral blood, taken before any cancer treatment. The CDR3 spells CASSQDQDSHGNTIYF. Written as DNA, the CDR3 is TGTGCCAGCAGCCAAGATCAGGACTCTCATGGAAACACCATATATTTT.